This T cell receptor (beta chain) originates from a study of siplizumab effects on memory and regulatory T cells. Assay: immunoSEQ multiplex PCR; the TCRdb copy retains only in-frame clones and omits some. Counted here are more than 95,000 clones, roughly 91% occurring once; the ten biggest clones make up 0.25% to 0.35%. Germline values: CDR1 SGHVS, CDR2 FQNEAQ. V lost 3 bases and J 2 bases, leaving 12 bases between the germline ends. The CDR3 covers 15 residues. This receptor was identified in a human donor in good health. Material: CD4+ T cells sorted from blood. The chain recombines TRBV7-8 with TRBJ2-3; the D is unclear. The chain's CDR3 is CASSFGLRDTDTQYF. CDR3 DNA: TGTGCCAGCAGCTTTGGATTAAGGGACACAGATACGCAGTATTTT.